The clone carrying this TCR beta chain has only a few counts. These data belong to a study of T-cell reconstitution after alpha-beta-depleted transplantation in children. Construction of the TCRbeta library involved unique molecular identifiers. TCRdb redid the calling of the PCR reads with MiXCR, one entry per CDR3 protein. The table lists around 76,000 distinct CDR3 sequences, roughly 20% of them singletons, with 51% in the top ten. The sample here was PBMCs, mostly from graft donor cells, taken 360 days after TCRalphabeta/CD19-depleted stem cell transplant. This receptor was identified in a male patient aged 2-10 years who had a stem cell transplant for acute lymphoblastic leukemia, so the T cells may come from the graft donor.

The CDR3 protein is CASSEPTATSKNIQYF. The CDR3 bases are TGTGCCAGCAGTGAACCGACAGCTACATCCAAAAACATTCAGTACTTC. The chain joins TRBV25-1 to TRBJ2-4, with D possibly TRBD1 on 5 matching bases. Trimming stripped 2 bases from V and 2 bases from J, with 13 bases between. CDR1 is MGHDK and CDR2 is SYGVNS in the germline V gene. CDR3 length: 16 amino acids.